This T cell receptor (beta chain) was recovered during a study of control samples from healthy donors and cancer patients. Measured with immunoSEQ multiplex PCR; TCRdb has only the in-frame clones, and not every one. The repertoire holds about 90,000 clones, with 90% as singletons. The CDR3 spans 14 residues. With 0 bases removed from V and 4 bases from J, the gap between germline ends came to 9 bases. Per germline, CDR1 MGHRA and CDR2 YSYEKL. In its sample, this clone was seen once. The receptor was isolated from a woman between 18 and 29 years old in good health. The chain uses TRBV4-1 and TRBJ1-1, with a possible D match to TRBD1 (5 bases). Sequencing used blood. The CDR3 protein is CASSQEAGSTEAFF. CDR3 DNA sequence: TGCGCCAGCAGCCAAGAAGCAGGGTCCACTGAAGCTTTCTTT.